The TCR beta chain under discussion was sequenced for a study of blood T cells in healthy people across ages. The use of a sample-barcoded 5' primer and a J-beta primer mix characterized a second PCR of about 6 to 12 cycles. In TCRdb, the 5' RACE reads were re-called with MiXCR into one record per CDR3 protein. The table has approximately 800,000 distinct CDR3 sequences, roughly 60% seen once. V gave up 4 bases and J gave up 7 bases; unmatched junction bases: 15. Germline loops: CDR1 MGHDK, CDR2 SYGVNS. The CDR3 length is 17 residues. The TCR originated in a young man in good health. Material: blood. This rearrangement joins TRBV25-1 to TRBJ1-2, with 10 bases matching TRBD1. Here the CDR3 DNA reads TGTGCCAGCAGTGGGCCCGTCTCTTGGGACAGGGGACCTGGCTACACCTTC. Its translation is CASSGPVSWDRGPGYTF.